This T cell receptor beta chain comes out of a study of blood T cells in healthy people across ages. The study's findings and limits: Observed TCR beta diversity per million T cells went down as age went up. This fall followed a roughly linear course with age.

Alongside a J-beta primer mix, a sample-barcoded 5' primer served in a second PCR lasting roughly 6 to 11 cycles. Using its own MiXCR run on the 5' RACE reads, TCRdb lists one record per CDR3 protein. The sample includes almost 800,000 distinct CDR3 sequences, over 45% seen only once; the top ten take approximately 20%. The CDR3 has 19 residues. The V segment lost 4 bases and the J segment 2 bases; nucleotides outside the gene matches: 18. Of note for this clonotype: Its antigen is not identified.

Material: blood. The sequence derives from a man between 25 and 39 years old in good health. The V gene is TRBV12-3 or TRBV12-4, the J gene TRBJ2-3; 7 nucleotides match TRBD1. The CDR3 coding sequence is TGTGCCAGCAGTTACCAGGGGGTCAGGGGGAACCTTCTCACAGATACGCAGTATTTT. Its protein is CASSYQGVRGNLLTDTQYF.